These 30 T cell receptor beta chains were sequenced from one sample in a study of blood T cells in healthy people across ages. Alongside a J-beta primer mix, a sample-barcoded 5' primer served in a second PCR lasting about 7 to 12 cycles. TCRdb independently ran MiXCR on the 5' RACE reads; one entry per CDR3 protein. The sample lists fewer than 900,000 distinct CDR3 sequences; around 48% were seen once. The material sequenced was blood. The receptors originated from a woman aged 55-75 years in good health.

The J gene is TRBJ2-1, the V gene TRBV28, with TRBD2 as a possible D gene (5 bases). Germline V gene data show CDR1 as MDHEN and CDR2 as SYDVKM. The V end was cut by 6 bases, the J end by 0 bases, with 18 bases between. The CDR3 covers 17 residues. CDR3: CASRPRGRRSSYNEQFF. The CDR3 DNA follows: TGTGCCAGCAGGCCCCGGGGTAGGAGGAGCTCCTACAATGAGCAGTTCTTC.

This chain joins TRBV7-2 and TRBJ2-1; 14 bases match TRBD2. Germline loops: CDR1 SGHTA, CDR2 FQGNSA. This CDR3 has 15 residues. V was pared by 1 base and J by 8 bases, with 1 base of the junction left unmatched. The CDR3 DNA reads as TGTGCCAGCAGCTTAGGACTAGCGGGGGGGGATGAGCAGTTCTTC. It yields the protein CASSLGLAGGDEQFF.

This clonotype was seen more than once but under ten times. The V and J genes are TRBV12-3 or TRBV12-4 and TRBJ2-1; a possible D gene is TRBD2 (6 bases). V gave up 2 bases and J gave up 7 bases, with 9 bases separating them. The CDR3 covers 13 residues. The CDR3 protein is CASSLSSGNEQFF. The CDR3 DNA follows: TGTGCCAGCAGTTTAAGTAGCGGTAATGAGCAGTTCTTC.

The chain uses TRBV7-2 and TRBJ2-7; a possible D gene is TRBD2 (5 bases). The CDR3 runs to 16 residues. Germline V CDR1 and CDR2: SGHTA, FQGNSA. Trimming removed 2 bases from V and 0 bases from J, with 14 bases in between. CDR3 protein: CASSLRQRLNSYEQYF. The CDR3 DNA is TGTGCCAGCAGCTTAAGGCAGCGGCTAAACTCCTACGAGCAGTACTTC.

The chain employs TRBV28 and TRBJ2-5; TRBD1 aligns across 9 bases. This CDR3 contains 13 residues. The V gene's germline CDR1 is MDHEN and CDR2 SYDVKM. Trimming cost V 6 bases and J 5 bases; bases outside gene matches: 4. The CDR3 loop is CASRTGGLETQYF. The CDR3 nucleotides are TGTGCCAGCAGAACAGGGGGCTTGGAGACCCAGTACTTC.

The chain recombines TRBV30 with TRBJ2-5, with no clear D. Trimming stripped 5 bases from V and 1 base from J, with 20 bases between. This CDR3 has 16 residues. Germline-derived CDR1 and CDR2 are GTSNPN and SVGIG (reference sequence). CDR3 nucleotides: TGTGCCTGGGAGGCCCGTGGATCCTTGGGCCAAGAGACCCAGTACTTC. Its translation is CAWEARGSLGQETQYF. Combining the CDR3 with reference TRBV30 and TRBJ2-5 gives the whole variable domain SQTIHQWPATLVQPVGSPLSLECTVEGTSNPNLYWYRQAAGRGLQLLFYSVGIGQISSEVPQNLSASRPQDRQFILSSKKLLLSDSGFYLCAWEARGSLGQETQYFGPGTRLLVL.

This chain uses TRBV11-1 with TRBJ2-3; maybe TRBD1 (6 bases). CDR1 and CDR2 from the germline V gene are SGHAT and FQDESV (reference sequence). CDR3 length: 15 amino acids. Trimming left V 3 bases short and J 4 bases short, with 14 bases between. The CDR3 loop is CASSLEGGNADTQYF. In DNA form, the CDR3 reads TGTGCCAGCAGCTTGGAAGGGGGTAACGCAGATACGCAGTATTTT.

This clonotype has more than one count but fewer than ten. The chain carries TRBV6-1 and TRBJ2-5; 10 nucleotides line up with TRBD2. Germline lookup yields CDR1 MNHNS and CDR2 SASEGT. There are 19 residues in the CDR3. V shed 7 bases, J shed 1 base, and the junction held 18 bases outside the gene matches. The DNA of the CDR3 is TGTGCCAGCACCCAACTGGGGAGGACTAGCGGAACCCGCCAAGAGACCCAGTACTTC. This translates into CASTQLGRTSGTRQETQYF.

V is TRBV6-4 and J is TRBJ2-3; 7 positions match TRBD1. This CDR3 is built from 13 residues. Germline V lookup: CDR1 MRHNA, CDR2 SNTAGT. The junction had 0 bases not matched to a gene; V was cut back by 2 bases and J by 4 bases. The CDR3 region is CASSDQGADTQYF. The DNA for the CDR3 is TGTGCCAGCAGTGACCAGGGGGCAGATACGCAGTATTTT.

With regard to this clonotype: This sequence may be a read error, since a much larger clone differs from it by one base. The chain carries TRBV29-1 and TRBJ2-7, with D tentatively TRBD2 (6 bases). The DNA end is a closer match to TRBJ2-5, so the J assignment may be wrong. The CDR3 loop spans 12 amino acids. CDR1 and CDR2 (germline): SQVTM, ANQGSEA. The CDR3 sequence is CGVVRGGETQYF. The CDR3 DNA reads TGCGGCGTTGTCCGTGGAGGGGAGACCCAGTACTTC.

Comments on this clonotype: It may be a read error: a sequence one base away is much more abundant. The chain combines TRBV20-1 with TRBJ2-6; the D is unclear. Germline-derived CDR1 and CDR2 are DFQATT and SNEGSKA (reference sequence). There are 13 residues in the CDR3. Here the CDR3 DNA reads TGCAGTGCTAGTTCTCCTGGGGTCAACGTCCTGACTTTC. As protein: CSASSPGVNVLTF.

This clonotype showed up just a few times. The rearrangement uses TRBV27 and TRBJ2-2; TRBD1 matches 11 bases. Losses at the gene ends were 4 bases for V and 4 bases for J; bases not matched to a gene: 2. The length of the CDR3 is 15 residues. Germline V gives CDR1 MNHEY, CDR2 SMNVEV (reference sequence). CDR3 bases: TGTGCCAGCAGTTCCGGGACAGGGGGCACCGGGGAGCTGTTTTTT. Translation: CASSSGTGGTGELFF.

This clonotype was counted only a few times. The chain joins TRBV5-1 to TRBJ1-1; D might be TRBD1 (5 bases). Trimming removed 4 bases from V and 6 bases from J, with 13 bases in between. The CDR3 has 13 residues. Germline V gives CDR1 SGHRS, CDR2 YFSETQ. DNA of the CDR3: TGCGCCAGCAGCGTCATGACCAGGGCTGAAGCTTTCTTT. Its protein is CASSVMTRAEAFF.

The chain employs TRBV3-1 and TRBJ2-7; TRBD1 matches at 7 bases. J was trimmed by 5 bases and V by 6 bases; bases with no gene match: 4. CDR3 size: 12 residues. CDR1 is LGHDT and CDR2 is YNNKEL in the germline V gene (reference sequence). This CDR3 reads CASRGQSNEQYF. For the CDR3, the DNA is TGTGCCAGCAGGGGACAGAGCAACGAGCAGTACTTC.

This clonotype occurred once. The chain couples TRBV5-1 to TRBJ2-5, with D unclear. Trimming left V 4 bases short and J 4 bases short, with 14 bases between. The CDR3 runs to 14 residues. Germline CDR1 reads SGHRS; CDR2 reads YFSETQ. The CDR3 region is CASSVTVARETQYF. The CDR3 DNA is TGCGCCAGCAGCGTAACAGTAGCTCGAGAGACCCAGTACTTC.

This chain connects TRBV28 to TRBJ2-7, with 12 positions matching TRBD2. CDR1 and CDR2 (germline): MDHEN, SYDVKM. The V gene end was trimmed by 4 bases and the J gene end by 4 bases; junction bases not matched to a gene: 11. CDR3 length: 17 residues. CDR3 protein: CASSSPLLAGGYYEQYF. Written as DNA, the CDR3 is TGTGCCAGCAGTTCTCCCCTTCTAGCGGGAGGGTATTACGAGCAGTACTTC.

The gene calls are TRBV7-3 and TRBJ1-1, with D unclear. In germline, CDR1 is SGHTA, CDR2 FQGTGA. Trimming stripped 5 bases from V and 7 bases from J, with 17 bases between. The CDR3 has 14 residues. In DNA, the CDR3 is TGTGCCAGCAGCCCAGCACACATAGGTGGTGAAGCTTTCTTT. The encoded protein is CASSPAHIGGEAFF.

The chain is built from TRBV7-2 and TRBJ1-2; D is unclear. The CDR3 extends over 12 amino acids. Germline lookup yields CDR1 SGHTA and CDR2 FQGNSA. V was trimmed by 5 bases and J by 5 bases, leaving 9 bases between them. DNA of the CDR3: TGTGCCAGCAGCCCCGCCCTATATGGCTACACCTTC. This translates into CASSPALYGYTF.

The J gene is TRBJ2-7, the V gene TRBV7-9; 8 bases map to TRBD2. Germline loops: CDR1 SEHNR, CDR2 FQNEAQ (reference sequence). With 1 base clipped from V and 5 bases from J, the junction kept 4 bases outside the gene matches. There are 14 residues in the CDR3. The CDR3 sequence is CASSLGLANDEQYF. The CDR3 nucleotides read TGTGCCAGCAGCTTAGGACTAGCGAATGACGAGCAGTACTTC.

This clonotype was picked up a small number of times. The chain carries TRBV6-1 and TRBJ2-1, with 13 bases that match TRBD2. V shed 6 bases, J shed 6 bases, and the junction held 14 bases outside the gene matches. The CDR3 sequence is 18 residues long. Germline V gene sequence: CDR1 MNHNS, CDR2 SASEGT. This CDR3 is CASSTRTSGRIGSNEQFF. CDR3 coding DNA: TGTGCCAGCAGCACCAGGACTAGCGGGAGAATCGGGAGCAATGAGCAGTTCTTC.

This clonotype was seen a few times. The genes are TRBV4-3 and TRBJ2-1; TRBD2 aligns across 11 bases. Germline V gene lookup returns CDR1 LGHNA and CDR2 YSLEER. V gave up 4 bases and J gave up 8 bases; unmatched junction bases: 7. This CDR3 comprises 15 residues. The CDR3 here is CASSLAGGPDDEQFF. The DNA for the CDR3 is TGCGCCAGCAGCCTAGCGGGAGGGCCGGACGATGAGCAGTTCTTC.

This chain connects TRBV3-1 to TRBJ1-4; perhaps TRBD1 as D (5 bases). The CDR3 is made up of 14 amino acids. The germline V gene has CDR1 LGHDT and CDR2 YNNKEL (reference sequence). Deletions cut 3 bases from V and 7 bases from J, with 12 bases between. In DNA form, the CDR3 reads TGTGCCAGCAGCCATCTGGGGCTAGTTGAAAAACTGTTTTTT. This encodes CASSHLGLVEKLFF.

This clonotype was found a few times. The V call is TRBV25-1, the J call TRBJ1-4, with 7 bases that match TRBD1. V dropped 7 bases and J dropped 4; count of bases not matched to a gene: 3. The CDR3 totals 13 residues. The germline gives CDR1 MGHDK, CDR2 SYGVNS. The CDR3 here is CASIDRVNEKLFF. As DNA, the CDR3 is TGTGCCAGCATTGACAGGGTTAATGAAAAACTGTTTTTT. The entire variable domain, with the rest obtained from reference TRBV25-1 and TRBJ1-4, is as follows: EADIYQTPRYLVIGTGKKITLECSQTMGHDKMYWYQQDPGMELHLIHYSYGVNSTEKGDLSSESTVSRIRTEHFPLTLESARPSHTSQYLCASIDRVNEKLFFGSGTQLSVL.

This clonotype has only a few counts. V gene TRBV29-1 combines with J gene TRBJ2-2; the D call may be TRBD1 or TRBD2 (7 bases each). Germline V gene data show CDR1 as SQVTM and CDR2 as ANQGSEA. This CDR3 spans 14 amino acids. With 4 bases removed from V and 6 bases from J, the gap between germline ends came to 15 bases. The DNA of the CDR3 is TGCAGCGTTGGGAGGCAGGGGGGGGCCGGGGAGCTGTTTTTT. Translated: CSVGRQGGAGELFF.

The chain has TRBV20-1 and TRBJ2-3; TRBD2 might be the D (6 bases). V was pared by 5 bases and J by 3 bases, with 15 bases between. Per germline, CDR1 DFQATT and CDR2 SNEGSKA (reference sequence). The CDR3 has 14 residues. The CDR3: CSAWPLAQTDTQYF. CDR3 DNA sequence: TGCAGTGCTTGGCCACTAGCTCAAACAGATACGCAGTATTTT.

The chain couples TRBV7-2 to TRBJ2-3; D is unclear. V was cut by 6 bases and J by 4 bases, with 14 bases left in between. From germline, CDR1 is SGHTA and CDR2 FQGNSA. The CDR3 spans 14 residues. This chain's CDR3 is CASSLSRSADTQYF. CDR3 DNA sequence: TGTGCCAGCAGTTTATCCAGGTCAGCAGATACGCAGTATTTT.

The genes are TRBV20-1 and TRBJ2-1; 8 bases line up with TRBD2. Losses at the gene ends were 6 bases for V and 8 bases for J; bases not matched to a gene: 15. There are 15 residues in the CDR3. Germline V gives CDR1 DFQATT, CDR2 SNEGSKA (reference sequence). CDR3 bases: TGCAGTGCAACCGGGGGCCTAGCGGGCTTCGATGAGCAGTTCTTC. Translated, it gives CSATGGLAGFDEQFF.

This chain links TRBV7-8 with TRBJ2-5; D possibly uses TRBD1 or TRBD2 (5 bases each). The germline CDR1 and CDR2 sequences are SGHVS and FQNEAQ. V was pared by 11 bases and J by 11 bases, with 24 bases between. This CDR3 spans 13 amino acids. The CDR3 DNA reads as TGTGCCGGGGGTGGTTGGGCGTACAATGAGCAGTACTTC. Protein product: CAGGGWAYNEQYF. Together with reference TRBV7-8 and TRBJ2-5, the CDR3 gives the full variable domain: GAGVSQSPRYKVAKRGQDVALRCDPISGHVSLFWYQQALGQGPEFLTYFQNEAQLDKSGLPSDRFFAERPEGSVSTLKIQRTQQEDSAVYLCAGGGWAYNEQYFGPGTRLLVL.

This clonotype has just a few counts. The genes are TRBV27 and TRBJ1-2; 8 bases align to TRBD1. The J segment lost 7 bases and the V segment lost 3 bases, leaving 10 bases of the junction unmatched. Germline V lookup: CDR1 MNHEY, CDR2 SMNVEV (reference sequence). The CDR3 extends over 15 amino acids. The CDR3 here is CASSFYGQGSGGYTF. CDR3 DNA: TGTGCCAGCAGTTTTTACGGACAGGGAAGCGGTGGCTACACCTTC.

The chain employs TRBV7-2 and TRBJ1-4; 10 nucleotides match TRBD1. This CDR3 spans 15 amino acids. Unmatched junction bases numbered 6, after V lost 1 base and J lost 10 bases. Germline assignment: CDR1 SGHTA and CDR2 FQGNSA. CDR3 protein: CASSLVTGGYGKLFF. CDR3 nucleotide sequence: TGTGCCAGCAGCTTAGTGACAGGGGGCTATGGAAAACTGTTTTTT.